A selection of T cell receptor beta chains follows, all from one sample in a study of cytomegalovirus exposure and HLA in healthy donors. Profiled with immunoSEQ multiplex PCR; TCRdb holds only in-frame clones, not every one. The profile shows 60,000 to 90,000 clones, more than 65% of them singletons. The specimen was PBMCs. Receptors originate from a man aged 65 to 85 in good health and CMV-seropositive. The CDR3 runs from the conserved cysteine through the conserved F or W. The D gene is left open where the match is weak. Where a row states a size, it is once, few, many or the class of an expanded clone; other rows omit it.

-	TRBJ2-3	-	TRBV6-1	TGTGCCAGCAGTGAAGTAGGAGTCAGGGCAGATACGCAGTATTTT	CASSEVGVRADTQYF
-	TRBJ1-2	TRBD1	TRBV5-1	TGCGCCAGCAGCAGCCTCGGGACAGACTATGGCTACACCTTC	CASSSLGTDYGYTF
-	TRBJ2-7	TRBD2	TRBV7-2	TGCGCCAGCAGTCGGCTAGCGGTCTCCTACGAGCAGTACTTC	CASSRLAVSYEQYF
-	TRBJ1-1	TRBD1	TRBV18	TGTGCCAGCTCACCCGGGACAGGGGGCGAAACTGAAGCTTTCTTT	CASSPGTGGETEAFF
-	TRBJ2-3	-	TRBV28	TGTGCCAGCAGCCCCCAAACAGATACGCAGTATTTT	CASSPQTDTQYF
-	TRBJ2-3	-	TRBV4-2	TGTGCCAGCAGCCAAGAGTCTAGCACAGATACGCAGTATTTT	CASSQESSTDTQYF
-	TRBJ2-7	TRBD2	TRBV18	TGTGCCAGCTCACCCCCCGGGACTAGCGGCTCCTACGAGCAGTACTTC	CASSPPGTSGSYEQYF
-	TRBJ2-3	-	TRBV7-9	TGTGCCAGCAGCTTAGTTCCGGGGGAAGGTACGCAGTATTTT	CASSLVPGEGTQYF
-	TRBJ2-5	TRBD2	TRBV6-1	TGTGCCAGCAGTGTATCACCGGGACTAGCGGGAGAGACCCAGTACTTC	CASSVSPGLAGETQYF
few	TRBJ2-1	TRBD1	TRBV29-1	TGCAGCGTTGATCAAGGGGGCTCCAACAATGAGCAGTTCTTC	CSVDQGGSNNEQFF
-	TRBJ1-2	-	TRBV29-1	TGCAGCGCTGGAGGGGGGGACGGCTACACCTTC	CSAGGGDGYTF
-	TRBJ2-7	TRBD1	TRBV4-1	TGCGCCAGCAGCCAAAACAGGGGCCCCTACGAGCAGTACTTC	CASSQNRGPYEQYF
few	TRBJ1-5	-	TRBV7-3	TGTGCCAGCGGGACTAGGCAGCCCCAGCATTTT	CASGTRQPQHF
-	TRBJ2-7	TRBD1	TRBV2	TGTGCCAGCAGTACCGACAGGGCCCGTTCTTACTACGAGCAGTACTTC	CASSTDRARSYYEQYF
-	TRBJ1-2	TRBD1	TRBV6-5	TGTGCCAGCAGTTACTCAGTGGGGCAGGGGGATGGCTACACCTTC	CASSYSVGQGDGYTF
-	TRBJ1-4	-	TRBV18	TGTGCCAGCTCTCTAGGACAGTCGGAAAAACTGTTTTTT	CASSLGQSEKLFF
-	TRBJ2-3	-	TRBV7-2	TGTGCCAGCAGCTTAGGGGCTAGCACAGATACGCAGTATTTT	CASSLGASTDTQYF
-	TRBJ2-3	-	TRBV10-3	TGTGCCATCAGTTCGGCGGGGCCTCCAGATACGCAGTATTTT	CAISSAGPPDTQYF
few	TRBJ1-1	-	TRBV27	TGTGCCAGCAGTTTGGCAGGGGCGAACACTGAAGCTTTCTTT	CASSLAGANTEAFF
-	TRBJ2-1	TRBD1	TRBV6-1	TGTGCCAGCAGCTGGGGGCAGGGGGCGGCGAATGAGCAGTTCTTC	CASSWGQGAANEQFF
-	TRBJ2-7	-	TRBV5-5	TGTGCCAGCAGCCTGGACATCTACGAGCAGTACTTC	CASSLDIYEQYF
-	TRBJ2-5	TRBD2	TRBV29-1	TGCAGCGTTTCCCGGGGGGGAGGAAAAGAGACCCAGTACTTC	CSVSRGGGKETQYF
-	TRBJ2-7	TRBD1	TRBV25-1	TGTGCCAGCAGAAAGGGACAGGGTACCTACGAGCAGTACTTC	CASRKGQGTYEQYF
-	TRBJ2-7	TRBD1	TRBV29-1	TGCAGCGCCTCGGGACAGCAAAGGGGCGTGCAGTACTTC	CSASGQQRGVQYF
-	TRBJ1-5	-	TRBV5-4	TGTGCCAGCAGCCATCAAGGGGGGGGGAGGACTCAGCCCCAGCATTTT	CASSHQGGGRTQPQHF
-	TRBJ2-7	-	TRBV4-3	TGCGCCAGCAGCCAGGTCCACGGGAACTACGAGCAGTACTTC	CASSQVHGNYEQYF
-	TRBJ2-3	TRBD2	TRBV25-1	TGTGCCACCAAGACTAGCGGCCCCTCGTCGCAGTATTTT	CATKTSGPSSQYF
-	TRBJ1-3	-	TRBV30	TGTGCCTGGACCCGCAGGAATCGAGGAAACACCATATATTTT	CAWTRRNRGNTIYF
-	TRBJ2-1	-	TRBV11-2	TGTGCCAGCAGCTTAGAACGGCTAGCGAACAATGAGCAGTTCTTC	CASSLERLANNEQFF
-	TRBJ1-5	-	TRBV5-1	TGCGCCAGCAGCTTGGGTCAGAATCAGCCCCAGCATTTT	CASSLGQNQPQHF
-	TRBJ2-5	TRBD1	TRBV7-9	TGTGCCAGCAGCTTAGCCACAGGGGGCGGCGAGACCCAGTACTTC	CASSLATGGGETQYF
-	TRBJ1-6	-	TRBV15	TGTGCCACCAGCAGAGTGGCGGGAAGCTCCTATAATTCACCCCTCCACTTT	CATSRVAGSSYNSPLHF
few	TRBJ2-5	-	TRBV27	TGTGCCAGCAGTCACAGGGGGGGATCCGGGGAGCAGTACTTC	CASSHRGGSGEQYF
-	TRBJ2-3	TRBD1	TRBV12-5	TGTGCTAGTGGTTTAACACAGGGGATTGGCACAGATACGCAGTATTTT	CASGLTQGIGTDTQYF
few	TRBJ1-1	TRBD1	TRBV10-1	TGCGCCAGCAGTGATAAACAGGGGAGAGGCACTGAAGCTTTCTTT	CASSDKQGRGTEAFF
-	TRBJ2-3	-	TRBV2	TGTGCCAGCAGTCCGGGACTCCCTTTGGGGGCAGATACGCAGTATTTT	CASSPGLPLGADTQYF
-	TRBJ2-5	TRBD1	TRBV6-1	TGTGCCAGCAGTGAAGCAGGGGACAGGGGATGGTACTTC	CASSEAGDRGWYF